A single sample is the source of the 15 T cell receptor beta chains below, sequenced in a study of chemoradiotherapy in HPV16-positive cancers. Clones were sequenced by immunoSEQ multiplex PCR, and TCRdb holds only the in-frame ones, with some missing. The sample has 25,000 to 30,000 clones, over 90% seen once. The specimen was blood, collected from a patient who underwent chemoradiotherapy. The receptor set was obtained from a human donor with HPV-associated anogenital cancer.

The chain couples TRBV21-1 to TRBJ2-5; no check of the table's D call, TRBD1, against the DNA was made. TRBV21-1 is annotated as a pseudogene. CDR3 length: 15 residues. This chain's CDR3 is CASSKGQVEGETQYF. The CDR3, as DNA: TGTGCCAGCAGCAAGGGACAGGTGGAAGGAGAGACCCAGTACTTC.

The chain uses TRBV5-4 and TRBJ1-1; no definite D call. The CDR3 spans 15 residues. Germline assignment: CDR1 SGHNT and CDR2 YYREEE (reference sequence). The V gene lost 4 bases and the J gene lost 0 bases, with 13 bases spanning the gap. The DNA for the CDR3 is TGTGCCAGCAGCCCCCGAGGAACTATGAACACTGAAGCTTTCTTT. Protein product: CASSPRGTMNTEAFF.

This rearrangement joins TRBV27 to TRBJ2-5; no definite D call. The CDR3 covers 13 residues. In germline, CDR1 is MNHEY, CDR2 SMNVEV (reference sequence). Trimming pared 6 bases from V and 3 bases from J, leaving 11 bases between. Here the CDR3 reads CASSPHREETQYF. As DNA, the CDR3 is TGTGCCAGCAGCCCCCACCGGGAAGAGACCCAGTACTTC.

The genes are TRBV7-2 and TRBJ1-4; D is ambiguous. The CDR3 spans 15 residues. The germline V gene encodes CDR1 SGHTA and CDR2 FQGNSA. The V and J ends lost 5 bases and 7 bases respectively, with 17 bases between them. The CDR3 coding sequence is TGTGCCAGCAGCCCAACCCAGCAGGCTGGTGAAAAACTGTTTTTT. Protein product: CASSPTQQAGEKLFF.

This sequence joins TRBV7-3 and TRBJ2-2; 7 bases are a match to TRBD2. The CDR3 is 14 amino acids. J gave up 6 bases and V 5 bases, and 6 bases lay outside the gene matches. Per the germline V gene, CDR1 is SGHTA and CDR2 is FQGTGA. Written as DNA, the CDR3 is TGTGCCAGCAGCCCAAGGGCGGGGGCCGGGGAGCTGTTTTTT. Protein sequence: CASSPRAGAGELFF.

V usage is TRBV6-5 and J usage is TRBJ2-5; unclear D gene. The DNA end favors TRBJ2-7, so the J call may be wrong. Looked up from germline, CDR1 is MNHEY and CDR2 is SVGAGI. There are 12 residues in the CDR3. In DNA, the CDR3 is TGTGCCAGCGGAGCCCGACCCTACGAGCAGTACTTC. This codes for CASGARPYEQYF.

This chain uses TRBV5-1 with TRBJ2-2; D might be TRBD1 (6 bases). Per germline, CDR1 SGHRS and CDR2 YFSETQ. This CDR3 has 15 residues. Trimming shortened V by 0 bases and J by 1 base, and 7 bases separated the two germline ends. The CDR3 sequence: CASSLADRNTGELFF. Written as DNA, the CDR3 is TGCGCCAGCAGCTTGGCGGACAGGAACACCGGGGAGCTGTTTTTT.

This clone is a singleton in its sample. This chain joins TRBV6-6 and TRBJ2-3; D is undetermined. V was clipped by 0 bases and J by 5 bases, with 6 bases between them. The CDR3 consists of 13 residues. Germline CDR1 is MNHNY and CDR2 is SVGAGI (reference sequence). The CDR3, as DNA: TGTGCCAGCAGTTACTCGACGGGAGATACGCAGTATTTT. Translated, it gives CASSYSTGDTQYF.

CDR3 in amino acids: CASSTTRVETGELFF. The CDR3 DNA reads as TGTGCCAGCAGCACCACTAGGGTAGAAACCGGGGAGCTGTTTTTT. This chain links TRBV13 with TRBJ2-2, with TRBD2 as a possible D gene (5 bases). Per germline, CDR1 PRHDT and CDR2 FYEKMQ (reference sequence). Trimming removed 5 bases at V and 5 bases at J, with 15 bases between. The CDR3 spans 15 residues.

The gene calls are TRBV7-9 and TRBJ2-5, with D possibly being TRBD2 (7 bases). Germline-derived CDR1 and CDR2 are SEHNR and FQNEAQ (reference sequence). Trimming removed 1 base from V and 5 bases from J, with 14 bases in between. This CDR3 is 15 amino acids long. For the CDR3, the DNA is TGTGCCAGCAGCTTAGACCCGGGGGGCGCGGAGACCCAGTACTTC. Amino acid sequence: CASSLDPGGAETQYF.

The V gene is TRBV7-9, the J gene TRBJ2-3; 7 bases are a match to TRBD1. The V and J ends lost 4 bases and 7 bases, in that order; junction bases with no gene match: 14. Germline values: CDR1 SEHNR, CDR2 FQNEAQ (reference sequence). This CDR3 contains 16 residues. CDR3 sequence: CASSSGQAGTPYTQYF. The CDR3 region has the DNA TGTGCCAGCAGCTCTGGACAGGCCGGGACACCCTATACGCAGTATTTT.

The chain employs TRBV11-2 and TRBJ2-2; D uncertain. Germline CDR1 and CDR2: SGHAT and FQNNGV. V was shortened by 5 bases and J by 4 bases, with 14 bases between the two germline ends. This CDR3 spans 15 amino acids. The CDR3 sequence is CASSHLLGRTGELFF. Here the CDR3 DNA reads TGTGCCAGCAGCCACCTCCTGGGCCGCACCGGGGAGCTGTTTTTT.

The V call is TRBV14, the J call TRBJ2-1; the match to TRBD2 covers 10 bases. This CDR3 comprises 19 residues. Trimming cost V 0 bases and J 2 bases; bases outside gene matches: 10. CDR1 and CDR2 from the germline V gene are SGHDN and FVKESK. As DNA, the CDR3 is TGTGCCAGCAGCCAAGATCGTAGCGGGAGGAGGGGGCCCTACAATGAGCAGTTCTTC. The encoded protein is CASSQDRSGRRGPYNEQFF.

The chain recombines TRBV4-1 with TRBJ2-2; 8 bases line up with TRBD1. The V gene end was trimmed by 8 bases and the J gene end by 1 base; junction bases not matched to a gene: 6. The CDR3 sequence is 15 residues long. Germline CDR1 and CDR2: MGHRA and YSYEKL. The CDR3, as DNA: TGCGCCAGCGGACCCGGGACAGGGAACACCGGGGAGCTGTTTTTT. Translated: CASGPGTGNTGELFF.

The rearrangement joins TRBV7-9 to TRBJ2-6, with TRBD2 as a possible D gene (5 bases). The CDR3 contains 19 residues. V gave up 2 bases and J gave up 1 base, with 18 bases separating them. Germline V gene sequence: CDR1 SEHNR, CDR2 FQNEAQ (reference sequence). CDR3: CASSLTFRGTPSGANVLTF. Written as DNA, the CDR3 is TGTGCCAGCAGCTTAACCTTCCGGGGTACGCCTTCTGGGGCCAACGTCCTGACTTTC.